The subject of this entry is one T cell receptor (beta chain). The antigen is undetermined. The data originate from a study of T cells after yellow fever vaccination. Production of TCR cDNA was by 5'RACE template switching, which also added a universal primer site and UMIs. From the 5' RACE reads, TCRdb called clonotypes with MiXCR, one entry per CDR3 protein. The sample lists 550,000 or so distinct CDR3 sequences; under 25% were seen once. Germline trimming cut 7 bases from V and 5 bases from J; bases unmatched to any gene: 11. Germline V lookup: CDR1 SGHKS, CDR2 YYEKEE (reference sequence). This CDR3 has 14 amino acids. Study results and caveats: Subsequent to the booster, the majority of primary-vaccination clones reappeared (approximately 95% CD4, 85% to 90% CD8). On re-exposure, the response was weaker but peaked faster, at day 5 versus 15.

The sequence was collected from a man younger than 45 who received the YFV17D yellow fever vaccine. The gene calls are TRBV5-5 and TRBJ2-5; the match to TRBD1 covers 7 bases. Sequencing used PBMCs, obtained 15 days after the yellow fever booster vaccination. In DNA form, the CDR3 reads TGTGCCAGCGGCAGGGGGAGTATGGTGGAGACCCAGTACTTC. This sequence encodes CASGRGSMVETQYF.